This entry lists 21 T cell receptor beta chains sequenced from one sample in a study of cytomegalovirus exposure and HLA in healthy donors. PCR used 60 Vbeta primers and 13 Jbeta primers. The table came from immunoSEQ multiplex PCR; TCRdb's copy has only in-frame clones and leaves some out. The sample includes about 140,000 clones, around 79% of them seen just once. The source material was PBMCs. The source is a man aged 18-30 years in good health and CMV-seronegative.

This chain connects TRBV6-4 to TRBJ1-1; D gene unclear. V lost 7 bases, J lost 1 base, and 7 bases lay in between. The germline V gene has CDR1 MRHNA and CDR2 SNTAGT. CDR3 length: 12 amino acids. The CDR3 reads CASTGRNTEAFF. The CDR3 coding sequence is TGTGCCAGCACTGGGCGGAACACTGAAGCTTTCTTT.

V usage is TRBV7-9 and J usage is TRBJ2-2, with D perhaps TRBD2 (5 bases). The CDR3 consists of 13 residues. CDR1 is SEHNR and CDR2 is FQNEAQ in the germline V gene (reference sequence). V was clipped by 2 bases and J by 5 bases, with 6 bases between them. The CDR3 sequence: CASSLRGTGELFF. The CDR3 DNA is TGTGCCAGCAGCTTACGGGGAACCGGGGAGCTGTTTTTT.

The chain carries TRBV6-6 and TRBJ1-4; D unclear. The V end was cut by 6 bases, the J end by 7 bases, with 15 bases between. Per germline, CDR1 MNHNY and CDR2 SVGAGI (reference sequence). This CDR3 has 14 amino acids. The CDR3 DNA sequence: TGTGCCAGCAGGACCTGGTCCGGGAGTGAAAAACTGTTTTTT. Translated, it gives CASRTWSGSEKLFF.

The genes are TRBV19 and TRBJ1-3; D is perhaps TRBD1 (5 bases). The CDR3 has 18 residues. V was trimmed by 0 bases and J by 0 bases, leaving 15 bases between them. Germline loops: CDR1 LNHDA, CDR2 SQIVND (reference sequence). The CDR3 DNA reads as TGTGCCAGTAGTATAGATGTGGTTGACAGCTACTCTGGAAACACCATATATTTT. It specifies CASSIDVVDSYSGNTIYF.

This clone was detected a few times. The CDR3 here is CAWGGTGETEAFF. Here the CDR3 DNA reads TGTGCCTGGGGAGGGACAGGGGAAACTGAAGCTTTCTTT. The chain combines TRBV30 with TRBJ1-1, with 10 nucleotides matching TRBD1. The V segment lost 5 bases and the J segment 5 bases; nucleotides outside the gene matches: 5. The CDR3 has 13 amino acids. Germline V gene lookup returns CDR1 GTSNPN and CDR2 SVGIG (reference sequence). The entire variable domain, with the rest obtained from reference TRBV30 and TRBJ1-1, is as follows: SQTIHQWPATLVQPVGSPLSLECTVEGTSNPNLYWYRQAAGRGLQLLFYSVGIGQISSEVPQNLSASRPQDRQFILSSKKLLLSDSGFYLCAWGGTGETEAFFGQGTRLTVV.

This clone appeared a few times. V is TRBV4-2 and J is TRBJ2-5, with TRBD2 identical over 8 bases. The CDR3 length is 14 residues. Germline V gene lookup returns CDR1 LGHNA and CDR2 YNFKEQ. V was clipped by 8 bases and J by 1 base; unmatched bases: 6. The CDR3 reads CASRTAGGQETQYF. CDR3 coding DNA: TGTGCCAGCCGGACCGCGGGGGGCCAAGAGACCCAGTACTTC.

The chain links TRBV19 to TRBJ2-2, with a weak D call TRBD1 (5 bases). Germline V gene data show CDR1 as LNHDA and CDR2 as SQIVND (reference sequence). This CDR3 has 15 amino acids. The V end lost 4 bases, the J end lost 1 base, and 10 bases lay between the germline ends. CDR3 coding DNA: TGTGCCAGTAGTACCCCGACAGTGAACACCGGGGAGCTGTTTTTT. Its protein is CASSTPTVNTGELFF.

V is TRBV27 and J is TRBJ1-1, with 8 bases identical to TRBD1. This CDR3 region has 15 residues. V shed 5 bases, J shed 0 bases, and the junction held 5 bases outside the gene matches. Germline V gives CDR1 MNHEY, CDR2 SMNVEV (reference sequence). DNA for the CDR3: TGTGCCAGCAGTAGCGGGACAGGTATGAACACTGAAGCTTTCTTT. It yields the protein CASSSGTGMNTEAFF.

This chain links TRBV2 with TRBJ2-3, with TRBD2 matching over 13 bases. Germline CDR1 SNHLY, CDR2 FYNNEI. The CDR3 is 15 residues long. V lost 7 bases and J lost 3; bases outside the gene matches: 4. The chain's CDR3 is CASTGLAGATDTQYF. CDR3 nucleotides: TGTGCCAGCACCGGACTAGCGGGGGCAACAGATACGCAGTATTTT.

The V and J genes are TRBV25-1 and TRBJ1-1; the D gene is possibly TRBD1 (6 bases). The CDR3 is made up of 13 amino acids. Germline V gene sequence: CDR1 MGHDK, CDR2 SYGVNS. V was trimmed by 7 bases and J by 0 bases, leaving 9 bases between them. DNA of the CDR3: TGTGCCAGCAAAGGACAGCTGAACACTGAAGCTTTCTTT. Protein product: CASKGQLNTEAFF.

This clone was seen only once. The V gene is TRBV4-2, the J gene TRBJ2-2; D is undetermined. The CDR3 is made up of 14 amino acids. CDR1 and CDR2 from the germline V gene are LGHNA and YNFKEQ. Trimming took 0 bases from V and 6 from J, leaving 8 bases between them. CDR3 region: CASSQDRGPGELFF. The CDR3 nucleotides are TGTGCCAGCAGCCAAGATCGTGGCCCCGGGGAGCTGTTTTTT.

This clone was counted only a few times. The chain couples TRBV4-1 to TRBJ1-1, with D hard to call. The germline V and J ends were trimmed by 1 base and 4 bases, with 13 bases remaining between them. In germline, CDR1 is MGHRA, CDR2 YSYEKL. There are 15 residues in the CDR3. Here the CDR3 DNA reads TGCGCCAGCAGCCAAGGTAGGAGGGTGCCCACTGAAGCTTTCTTT. It specifies CASSQGRRVPTEAFF.

CDR3 DNA sequence: TGTGCCAGCAGTTCCCCCGACAGTGCGCAGTACTTC. Translated, it gives CASSSPDSAQYF. This chain uses TRBV27 with TRBJ2-7; D perhaps matches TRBD1 (5 bases). Germline-derived CDR1 and CDR2 are MNHEY and SMNVEV (reference sequence). V was trimmed by 4 bases and J by 9 bases, leaving 13 bases between them. There are 12 residues in the CDR3.

The chain has TRBV7-9 and TRBJ1-1; no clear D. Looked up from germline, CDR1 is SEHNR and CDR2 is FQNEAQ (reference sequence). Trimming removed 5 bases from V and 7 bases from J, with 17 bases in between. This CDR3 is 14 amino acids long. The chain's CDR3 is CASSRKKDPGEAFF. CDR3 bases: TGTGCCAGCAGCCGTAAGAAAGACCCAGGTGAAGCTTTCTTT. Supplemented by reference TRBV7-9 and TRBJ1-1, the full variable domain reads DTGVSQNPRHKITKRGQNVTFRCDPISEHNRLYWYRQTLGQGPEFLTYFQNEAQLEKSRLLSDRFSAERPKGSFSTLEIQRTEQGDSAMYLCASSRKKDPGEAFFGQGTRLTVV.

The V gene is TRBV5-6, the J gene TRBJ1-2; 7 bases are a match to TRBD1. Losses at the gene ends were 6 bases for V and 5 bases for J; bases not matched to a gene: 13. The CDR3 contains 15 residues. The germline V gene encodes CDR1 SGHDT and CDR2 YYEEEE. The CDR3 is CASNRPDRASYGYTF. CDR3 bases: TGTGCCAGCAACCGACCAGACAGGGCGAGTTATGGCTACACCTTC. The full variable domain, in which reference TRBV5-6 and TRBJ1-2 provide the parts outside the CDR3, is DAGVTQSPTHLIKTRGQQVTLRCSPKSGHDTVSWYQQALGQGPQFIFQYYEEEERQRGNFPDRFSGHQFPNYSSELNVNALLLGDSALYLCASNRPDRASYGYTFGSGTRLTVV.

This rearrangement joins TRBV9 to TRBJ1-1; 8 bases line up with TRBD1. This CDR3 has 16 amino acids. V lost 2 bases and J lost 4; bases outside the gene matches: 10. Germline lookup yields CDR1 SGDLS and CDR2 YYNGEE. In nucleotides, the CDR3 is TGTGCCAGCAGCGTTGGTGACAGGGGATCGGTCACTGAAGCTTTCTTT. Protein product: CASSVGDRGSVTEAFF.

This clone was observed a handful of times. This rearrangement joins TRBV5-1 to TRBJ2-2, with a tentative D call TRBD1 (5 bases). Trimming took 2 bases from V and 5 from J, leaving 19 bases between them. This CDR3 region has 17 residues. The germline V gene has CDR1 SGHRS and CDR2 YFSETQ. CDR3 sequence: CASSFETVDSTTGELFF. The CDR3 DNA reads TGCGCCAGCAGCTTTGAGACAGTTGATAGTACGACCGGGGAGCTGTTTTTT.

The chain couples TRBV5-4 to TRBJ2-7; TRBD2 matches at 14 bases. Trimming cost V 4 bases and J 5 bases; bases outside gene matches: 11. Germline V gene lookup returns CDR1 SGHNT and CDR2 YYREEE (reference sequence). This CDR3 spans 17 amino acids. The CDR3 sequence: CASSGGLAGDFNNEQYF. CDR3 nucleotides: TGTGCCAGCAGCGGGGGACTAGCGGGGGATTTTAACAACGAGCAGTACTTC.

The V and J genes are TRBV2 and TRBJ1-1; D is unclear. Germline CDR1 and CDR2: SNHLY and FYNNEI. There are 12 residues in the CDR3. V gave up 1 base and J gave up 5 bases, with 5 bases separating them. The CDR3 bases are TGTGCCAGCAGTGAAGGTTTAACTGAAGCTTTCTTT. Translation gives CASSEGLTEAFF. Variable domain in full (rest from reference TRBV2 and TRBJ1-1): EPEVTQTPSHQVTQMGQEVILRCVPISNHLYFYWYRQILGQKVEFLVSFYNNEISEKSEIFDDQFSVERPDGSNFTLKIRSTKLEDSAMYFCASSEGLTEAFFGQGTRLTVV.

The chain carries TRBV5-6 and TRBJ1-1, with unresolved D. The CDR3 spans 12 residues. Per germline, CDR1 SGHDT and CDR2 YYEEEE. The ends were cut back, 3 bases at V and 5 bases at J, with 8 bases in the middle. This chain's CDR3 is CASSSRWTEAFF. CDR3 bases: TGTGCCAGCAGCTCTCGGTGGACTGAAGCTTTCTTT.

The V and J genes are TRBV15 and TRBJ1-6, with a weak D call TRBD1 (6 bases). Per the germline V gene, CDR1 is LNHNV and CDR2 is YYDKDF (reference sequence). Trimming removed 8 bases from V and 7 bases from J, with 6 bases in between. The CDR3 sequence is 11 residues long. The DNA for the CDR3 is TGTGCCACCGGACAGAATTCACCCCTCCACTTT. Its protein is CATGQNSPLHF.